The source of this TCR beta chain is a study of identical twins (dated by TCRdb to 2015 to 2016). Regarding the study in general: To test whether fetal clonotypes persist, this study deep-sequenced TCR alpha and beta repertoires from monozygotic twins, from unrelated adults of various ages, and from cord blood. Replicate twin experiments were performed at different times using different library preparation protocols to rule out contamination.

What the work shows at the level of the full study, not this receptor alone: Fewer insertions were carried by abundant cord blood beta clonotypes, a similar but weaker trend appeared in young adult naive repertoires, and no such trend appeared in memory repertoires. Out-of-frame TCR alpha sequences shared between twins showed an excess of low generation-probability sequences compared with coincidental sharing between unrelated individuals. Zero-insertion analyses could be partly confounded by invariant T cells such as MAIT and iNKT, although diverse VJ usage argued against such confounding for most clonotypes. Conclusions relied on cross-sectional statistical analysis, since the same donors could not be followed over many years. Excess twin sharing in beta out-of-frame sequences was weaker because fewer shared sequences lowered the signal-to-noise ratio. Recombination models systematically underestimated out-of-frame TCR alpha sharing in monozygotic twins but agreed with sharing between unrelated individuals.

This clonotype was detected ten times or more. The antigen it recognizes is unknown. No clone much larger than this one lies a single base away; base qualities are absent. Library construction relied on 5' RACE. TCRdb lists the instrument as Illumina HiSeq 2000. A universal primer binding site was added through template switching, and the final cDNA carried a unique molecular identifier so that TCR cDNA molecules could be counted accurately. Specific primers in the conserved constant-segment region were used to synthesize first-strand cDNA for the TCR alpha and beta chains. Each cDNA library was double barcoded, with a SMART-Mk sample barcode plus Illumina barcodes, to control for contamination. TruSeq adapter sequences and Illumina sample barcodes were added in two successive PCR steps. The TCR alpha and beta cDNA libraries were sequenced on the Illumina HiSeq platform using custom primers. The study's processing was this. MiGEC was used to process raw reads and extract unique molecular identifiers, and MiXCR was used to find CDR3 positions. Recombination models were inferred per individual with the repgenHMM and IGoR tools using an EM algorithm. Shared clonotype analysis was performed with the tcR package in R, normalizing sharing by the product of cloneset sizes. To study raw recombination free of thymic and clonal selection effects, out-of-frame nonproductive sequences were analyzed. TCRdb reprocessing: public reads trimmed at Q25 with fastp, clones called with MiXCR, in-frame beta chains kept. Under each unique CDR3 protein, matching rows form one entry showing the most common genes and DNA. These V and J calls originate from TCRdb's pipeline instead of the authors' own analysis. The sample contains some 500,000 distinct CDR3 sequences, 14% of them found a single time. The biggest ten clones account for around 0.57% of the sample.

Every donor was a healthy Caucasian. The twin cohort comprised three pairs of female monozygotic twins, all aged roughly 18 to 29 years. CD4+ and CD8+ T cell populations were isolated with positive isolation kits from Invitrogen. These data also featured in a second study, about yellow fever vaccine responses in identical twins. As the second study states: The T cell response to vaccination in identical twins was reported by the authors to appear partly convergent and partly personalized. In identical twins, the study followed T cell clones that responded to the vaccine with precision.

This TCR came from a young woman in good health. Sequencing was carried out using CD4+ T cells sorted from blood.

The CDR3 protein: CASSVEVAGYNEQFF. The nucleotide sequence is given as TGTGCCAGCAGCGTAGAGGTAGCGGGGTACAATGAGCAGTTCTTC. Here the chain combines TRBV9 and TRBJ2-1; TRBD2 fits 8 bases in the junction. The germline V gene gives CDR1 as SGDLS and CDR2 as YYNGEE. Trimming removed 0 bases from V and 4 bases from J; the gene matches leave 3 bases unexplained. The CDR3, from cysteine to phenylalanine, totals 15 residues. The kept DNA is CDR3 alone, 45 bases in frame from the first base.